A selection of T cell receptor beta chains follows, all from one sample in a study of regulatory T cells in long-lasting Graves disease. TCRdb used MiXCR to reprocess the multiplex PCR reads, holding one entry per CDR3 protein. The sample gives 400,000 to 500,000 distinct CDR3 sequences, around 20% of which show up once; 14% is in the top ten. The starting material was peripheral blood mononuclear cells (PBMCs), obtained when the disease was refractory, from a patient treated with antithyroid drugs. The receptors come from a female donor with Graves disease. Each CDR3 is given with its conserved first and last residue. A D gene is named only where the DNA matches it firmly. Size values are once, few and many counts, or a class for expanded clones, and some rows have none.

V	J	D	size	DNA	CDR3
TRBV5-1	TRBJ1-1	.	many	TGCGCCAGCAGCGGTGGGGCGGCTATGAACACTGAAGCTTTCTTT	CASSGGAAMNTEAFF
TRBV12-3/TRBV12-4	TRBJ2-6	.	.	TGTGCCAGCAGTTTTAGGACTGAAGCCCCCTCTGGGGCCAACGTCCTGACTTTC	CASSFRTEAPSGANVLTF
TRBV12-3/TRBV12-4	TRBJ1-1	TRBD1	many	TGTGCCAGCAGTCCATCGGGACAGGGTACGTCGCGCACTGAAGCTTTCTTT	CASSPSGQGTSRTEAFF
TRBV5-1	TRBJ2-2	.	many	TGCGCCAGCAGCTTCCCGAGAGGGGGAAGGGAGACCGGGGAGCTGTTTTTT	CASSFPRGGRETGELFF
TRBV20-1	TRBJ1-1	.	many	TGCAGTGCGCCGAGGGGACACAACACTGAAGCTTTCTTT	CSAPRGHNTEAFF
TRBV6-1	TRBJ1-2	TRBD1	few	TGTGCCAGCAGCCCGGGACAGAGCGATGGCTACACCTTC	CASSPGQSDGYTF
TRBV5-1	TRBJ2-7	.	few	TGCGCCAGCAGTCATTGGACGGACCCATACGAGCAGTACTTC	CASSHWTDPYEQYF
TRBV20-1	TRBJ1-1	.	many	TGCAGTGCTAGAGATCGCAGGGCGAACACTGAAGCTTTCTTT	CSARDRRANTEAFF
TRBV28	TRBJ2-1	TRBD2	.	TGTGCCAGCAGTCAGACTAGCGGCTCCTACAATGAGCAGTTCTTC	CASSQTSGSYNEQFF
TRBV6-1	TRBJ2-7	.	many	TGTGCCAGCAGTGAAGAGTGGACAGAATCCTACGAGCAGTACTTC	CASSEEWTESYEQYF
TRBV7-9	TRBJ2-2	.	few	TGTGCCAGCGGCAGGACAACCGGGGAGCTGTTTTTT	CASGRTTGELFF
TRBV7-9	TRBJ2-5	TRBD2	.	TGTGCCACCCAAGCGGGACAAGAGACCCAGTACTTC	CATQAGQETQYF
TRBV4-1	TRBJ1-4	.	many	TGCGCCAGCAGCGCACTACAGGGAGCGCCTAATGAAAAACTGTTTTTT	CASSALQGAPNEKLFF
TRBV28	TRBJ1-1	TRBD1	.	TGTGCCAGCAGTAGGCACAGGGGGAGGAACACTGAAGCTTCCTTT	CASSRHRGRNTEASF
TRBV12-3/TRBV12-4	TRBJ2-3	.	.	TGTGCCAGCAGTTGGGACCTCTCCCGTACGCAGTATTTT	CASSWDLSRTQYF
TRBV7-2	TRBJ1-1	.	many	TGTGCCAGCAGCTTAATGGGAGTAAACACTGAAGCTTTCTTT	CASSLMGVNTEAFF